The rows below give T cell receptor beta chains drawn from one sample of a study of cytomegalovirus exposure and HLA in healthy donors. Some clones are missing from TCRdb's copy, which holds only in-frame ones; the method was immunoSEQ multiplex PCR. This table has 99,000 or so clones, about 86% appearing once. Sequencing was carried out using PBMCs. All receptors derive from a woman under 30 in good health and CMV-seropositive. Both conserved end residues are part of each CDR3.

TRBJ2-4	TRBV28	CASSPTGVAKNIQYF
TRBJ2-7	TRBV28	CASSPGGTGGYEQYF
TRBJ2-4	TRBV2	CSGSGGAKNIQYF
TRBJ2-3	TRBV4-2	CASERAGGRTDTQYF
TRBJ1-1	TRBV9	CASSLRQENTEAFF
TRBJ1-5	TRBV7-8	CASSSNQDKPQHF
TRBJ2-7	TRBV28	CASSARGTYEQYF
TRBJ2-7	TRBV6-1	CASSVLRGRQYF
TRBJ2-3	TRBV5-1	CASSGRGPGTDTQYF
TRBJ2-7	TRBV5-1	CASSLLSHSYEQYF
TRBJ2-3	TRBV28	CASRQTSGGRTDTQYF
TRBJ2-3	TRBV9	CASSSVNENTQYF
TRBJ1-5	TRBV19	CASSIDTGRDQPQHF
TRBJ2-5	TRBV7-6	CASSLGAIDPKYF
TRBJ1-5	TRBV4-2	CASSQYRGGWPQHF
TRBJ2-6	TRBV4-2	CASSARRQGLQANVLTF
TRBJ2-1	TRBV11-2	CASSLGHRRDNEQFF
TRBJ2-1	TRBV5-6	CASSPPRVSDEQFF
TRBJ1-5	TRBV7-8	CASSKDRRNQPQHF
TRBJ1-4	TRBV27	CASSLFRPGGNEKLFF
TRBJ2-7	TRBV19	CASSQGQGTYEQYF
TRBJ1-1	TRBV5-4	CASSPTGVPEAFF
TRBJ2-1	TRBV6-1	CASRGGHNEQFF
TRBJ1-2	TRBV6-6	CASSPRAQSGYTF
TRBJ2-1	TRBV10-3	CAISALAGIYNEQFF
TRBJ2-2	TRBV28	CASSFSGTGPGELFF
TRBJ2-7	TRBV7-2	CASSLNSGIRYEQYF
TRBJ1-3	TRBV18	CASSPTVIGAGNTIYF
TRBJ2-3	TRBV27	CASSLSVGLGDTQYF
TRBJ2-2	TRBV6-5	CASSPGSASGGELFF
TRBJ1-1	TRBV18	CASSTDRTNTEAFF
TRBJ2-3	TRBV9	CASSVEGQGADTQYF
TRBJ2-1	TRBV7-8	CASSPRRLAENEQFF
TRBJ2-7	TRBV6-5	CASSYGTGVLEQYF
TRBJ1-1	TRBV7-2	CASSLGLTKNTEAFF
TRBJ1-1	TRBV2	CASSEGALKNTEAFF
TRBJ1-6	TRBV6-1	CASSEEGWGLKNSPLHF
TRBJ2-6	TRBV19	CASSLGQTGANVLTF
TRBJ1-3	TRBV5-8	CASSLEVQEYF
TRBJ1-6	TRBV6-5	CASSYLEDSPLHF
TRBJ2-2	TRBV5-1	CASSFPSGELFF
TRBJ2-1	TRBV9	CASSVGGTSGRGGEQFF
TRBJ2-1	TRBV5-1	CASSLLASKNEQFF
TRBJ1-1	TRBV28	CASSRPGVNTEAFF
TRBJ1-4	TRBV6-4	CASRPGTGSEKLFF
TRBJ1-5	TRBV6-1	CASSEGPGGFEPQHF
TRBJ1-1	TRBV10-3	CAISEAGQPREAFF
TRBJ1-5	TRBV4-1	CASSQFPGQGGPYSNQPQHF
TRBJ2-7	TRBV7-9	CASSTQRDSYEQYF
TRBJ2-5	TRBV9	CASSSSTQETQYF
TRBJ2-2	TRBV30	CAWRPQGMLTGELFF
TRBJ1-1	TRBV5-4	CASSGRGRNTEAFF
TRBJ2-2	TRBV30	CAWTLRGRPNTGELFF
TRBJ2-7	TRBV10-2	CASSPGTSYEQYF
TRBJ2-7	TRBV5-1	CASTPGTGPYEQYF
TRBJ2-1	TRBV27	CASSLVPTEWSYNEQFF
TRBJ2-3	TRBV4-2	CASSPPGVAGGTDTQYF